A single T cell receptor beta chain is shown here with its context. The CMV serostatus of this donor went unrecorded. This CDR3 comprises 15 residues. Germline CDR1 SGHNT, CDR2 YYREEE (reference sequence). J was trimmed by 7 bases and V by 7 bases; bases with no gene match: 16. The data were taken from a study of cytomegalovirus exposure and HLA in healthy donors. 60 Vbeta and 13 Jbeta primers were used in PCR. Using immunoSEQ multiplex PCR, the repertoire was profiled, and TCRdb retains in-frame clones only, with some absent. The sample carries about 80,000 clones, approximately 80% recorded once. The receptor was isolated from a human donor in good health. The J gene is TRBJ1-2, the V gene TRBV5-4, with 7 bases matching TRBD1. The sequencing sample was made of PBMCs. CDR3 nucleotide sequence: TGTGCCAGCTTCTCCCAGGGGGTTCCAGGGAGTGGCTACACCTTC. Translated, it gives CASFSQGVPGSGYTF.